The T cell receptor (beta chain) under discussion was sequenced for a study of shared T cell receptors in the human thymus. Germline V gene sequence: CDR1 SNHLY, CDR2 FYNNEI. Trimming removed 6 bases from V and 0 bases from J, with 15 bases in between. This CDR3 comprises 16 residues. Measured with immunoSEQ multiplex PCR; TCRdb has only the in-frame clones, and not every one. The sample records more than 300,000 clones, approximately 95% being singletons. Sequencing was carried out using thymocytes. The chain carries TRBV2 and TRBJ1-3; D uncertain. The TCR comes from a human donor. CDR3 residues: CASREQQVSSGNTIYF. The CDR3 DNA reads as TGTGCCAGCAGAGAACAGCAAGTAAGCTCTGGAAACACCATATATTTT.